One sample yielded the 21 T cell receptor beta chains listed below, sequenced in a study of blood T cell repertoires in COVID-19. Libraries were prepared by immunoSEQ multiplex PCR; TCRdb keeps only in-frame clonotypes and omits some of them. Seen here are about 200,000 clones, over 75% observed once, and the top ten hold about 7.2%. Sample: PBMCs or T cells enriched from blood (not recorded which). The source of these receptors is a middle-aged woman with acute COVID-19.

The CDR3 DNA reads TGTGCCAGCAGCTTAAGTCAGACTAACACCGGGGAGCTGTTTTTT. Protein: CASSLSQTNTGELFF. The rearrangement joins TRBV7-8 to TRBJ2-2; D gene unclear. Germline CDR1 and CDR2: SGHVS and FQNEAQ. With 2 bases removed from V and 2 bases from J, the gap between germline ends came to 9 bases. CDR3 length: 15 amino acids.

This clone was counted a few times. V usage is TRBV5-1 and J usage is TRBJ2-4; TRBD1 matches at 9 bases. Trimming removed 0 bases from V and 8 bases from J; junction bases left unmatched: 3. The CDR3 has 14 amino acids. The germline CDR1 and CDR2 sequences are SGHRS and YFSETQ. CDR3 nucleotide sequence: TGCGCCAGCAGCTTGGAGACAGGGGGGCACATTCAGTACTTC. It translates to CASSLETGGHIQYF.

V and J are TRBV7-3 and TRBJ2-1; tentatively, D is TRBD1 (7 bases). V gave up 3 bases and J gave up 4 bases, with 13 bases separating them. The germline V gene encodes CDR1 SGHTA and CDR2 FQGTGA. CDR3 length: 15 residues. CDR3 bases: TGTGCCAGCAGCTTGGAGGGGGCGCGATACAATGAGCAGTTCTTC. Translating it yields CASSLEGARYNEQFF.

CDR3 sequence (DNA): TGTGCCAGCAGCTCGGGGAGGGGGAACACCGGGGAGCTGTTTTTT. This encodes CASSSGRGNTGELFF. The V and J genes are TRBV11-1 and TRBJ2-2; 7 bases match TRBD2. The CDR3 is made up of 15 amino acids. Germline V lookup: CDR1 SGHAT, CDR2 FQDESV (reference sequence). After removal of 4 bases from V and 1 base from J, the junction contained 3 bases not matched to a gene.

The chain is built from TRBV5-1 and TRBJ2-3; the match to TRBD1 covers 7 bases. Germline V gene data show CDR1 as SGHRS and CDR2 as YFSETQ. This CDR3 comprises 15 residues. The junction had 10 bases not matched to a gene; V was cut back by 5 bases and J by 4 bases. The CDR3 loop is CASRAGTAGPDTQYF. The CDR3 DNA sequence: TGCGCCAGCAGGGCCGGGACAGCTGGTCCAGATACGCAGTATTTT.

The chain employs TRBV7-2 and TRBJ2-6; TRBD2 agrees at 7 bases. Germline CDR1 is SGHTA and CDR2 is FQGNSA. V lost 5 bases and J lost 3; bases outside the gene matches: 7. The CDR3 sequence is 16 residues long. The CDR3 nucleotides are TGTGCCAGCAGCCTACGTGCGGGGGATGGGGCCAACGTCCTGACTTTC. Amino acid sequence: CASSLRAGDGANVLTF.

In this sample, this clone turned up a few times. The V gene is TRBV19, the J gene TRBJ2-2; 10 bases are a match to TRBD1. Germline V CDR1 and CDR2: LNHDA, SQIVND (reference sequence). The CDR3 covers 15 residues. V shed 8 bases, J shed 4 bases, and the junction held 7 bases outside the gene matches. In DNA, the CDR3 is TGTGCCAGTTCTGGACAGGGGGTAGGCACCGGGGAGCTGTTTTTT. It specifies CASSGQGVGTGELFF.

This chain uses TRBV28 with TRBJ2-5; possible D gene TRBD1, 6 bases. V gave up 5 bases and J gave up 5 bases, with 18 bases separating them. This CDR3 is 15 amino acids long. Germline-derived CDR1 and CDR2 are MDHEN and SYDVKM. CDR3 region: CASSPFGTSRETQYF. CDR3 sequence (DNA): TGTGCCAGCAGTCCCTTCGGGACAAGTAGGGAGACCCAGTACTTC.

This chain uses TRBV28 with TRBJ1-5; D gene ambiguous. Germline CDR1 and CDR2: MDHEN and SYDVKM. The ends were cut back, 6 bases at V and 0 bases at J, with 9 bases in the middle. This CDR3 contains 14 residues. The CDR3 loop reads CASSPQVSNQPQHF. CDR3 DNA: TGTGCCAGCAGCCCCCAGGTTAGCAATCAGCCCCAGCATTTT.

The V and J genes are TRBV14 and TRBJ2-3; no firm D call. The germline V gene encodes CDR1 SGHDN and CDR2 FVKESK. Deletions cut 0 bases from V and 4 bases from J, with 8 bases between. CDR3 length equals 14 residues. The CDR3 bases are TGTGCCAGCAGCCAAGATCTGGGCGCAGATACGCAGTATTTT. Its protein product is CASSQDLGADTQYF. The full variable domain, its missing parts supplied by reference TRBV14 and TRBJ2-3, is EAGVTQFPSHSVIEKGQTVTLRCDPISGHDNLYWYRRVMGKEIKFLLHFVKESKQDESGMPNNRFLAERTGGTYSTLKVQPAELEDSGVYFCASSQDLGADTQYFGPGTRLTVL.

The chain links TRBV19 to TRBJ2-2, with D possibly being TRBD2 (6 bases). The V end lost 9 bases, the J end lost 1 base, and 12 bases lay between the germline ends. Germline CDR1 is LNHDA and CDR2 is SQIVND (reference sequence). The CDR3 is 14 amino acids. CDR3 protein: CASWTKRNTGELFF. CDR3 nucleotides: TGTGCCAGCTGGACTAAACGGAACACCGGGGAGCTGTTTTTT. Combining the CDR3 with reference TRBV19 and TRBJ2-2 gives the whole variable domain DGGITQSPKYLFRKEGQNVTLSCEQNLNHDAMYWYRQDPGQGLRLIYYSQIVNDFQKGDIAEGYSVSREKKESFPLTVTSAQKNPTAFYLCASWTKRNTGELFFGEGSRLTVL.

The V and J genes are TRBV15 and TRBJ2-7, with 10 bases that match TRBD2. V trimming: 0 bases; J trimming: 6 bases; junction bases outside the gene matches: 5. This CDR3 contains 15 residues. Looked up from germline, CDR1 is LNHNV and CDR2 is YYDKDF (reference sequence). The CDR3 here is CATSRDLAGVLEQYF. DNA for the CDR3: TGTGCCACCAGCAGAGATCTAGCGGGAGTTCTCGAGCAGTACTTC.

This rearrangement joins TRBV5-1 to TRBJ1-1; 9 bases align to TRBD1. This CDR3 has 17 amino acids. Germline V CDR1 and CDR2: SGHRS, YFSETQ. After removal of 4 bases from V and 5 bases from J, the junction contained 15 bases not matched to a gene. CDR3 sequence reads: CASSTGQGLNGRTEAFF. CDR3 nucleotide sequence: TGCGCCAGCAGCACAGGACAGGGGTTAAACGGGAGGACTGAAGCTTTCTTT.

This sequence joins TRBV19 and TRBJ2-2; D call uncertain. This CDR3 is built from 16 residues. The germline V and J ends were trimmed by 5 bases and 4 bases, with 17 bases remaining between them. Germline V gives CDR1 LNHDA, CDR2 SQIVND (reference sequence). The CDR3 reads CASSFRHPPGTGELFF. Written as DNA, the CDR3 is TGTGCCAGTAGTTTTCGGCATCCACCGGGCACCGGGGAGCTGTTTTTT.

This chain connects TRBV11-1 to TRBJ1-1; D uncertain. Germline CDR1 reads SGHAT; CDR2 reads FQDESV (reference sequence). The CDR3 covers 16 residues. V shed 5 bases and J shed 2 bases, with 18 bases lying between them. CDR3 region: CASSPGGKPYNTEAFF. As DNA, the CDR3 is TGTGCCAGCAGCCCGGGAGGTAAGCCTTACAACACTGAAGCTTTCTTT.

The gene calls are TRBV18 and TRBJ2-5, with TRBD1 matching 8 bases. After removal of 4 bases from V and 1 base from J, the junction contained 2 bases not matched to a gene. The V gene's germline CDR1 is KGHSH and CDR2 LQKENI. The CDR3 is 14 residues long. CDR3 sequence reads: CASSRQGAQETQYF. In DNA form, the CDR3 reads TGTGCCAGCTCACGGCAGGGGGCCCAAGAGACCCAGTACTTC.

In this sample, this clone turned up a few times. The chain couples TRBV7-2 to TRBJ1-1; no firm D call. The V and J ends lost 0 bases and 4 bases respectively, with 12 bases between them. The germline V gene has CDR1 SGHTA and CDR2 FQGNSA. The CDR3 length is 15 residues. The CDR3 reads CASSLALQVRTEAFF. Here the CDR3 DNA reads TGTGCCAGCAGCTTAGCGCTTCAGGTGCGCACTGAAGCTTTCTTT.

This chain joins TRBV11-3 and TRBJ2-1, with D perhaps TRBD2 (6 bases). The CDR3 has 14 residues. From germline, CDR1 is SGHNT and CDR2 YENEEA. Between the trimmed V and J ends, which lost 6 bases and 8 bases, there was a span of 17 bases. CDR3 region: CASRRGAGSYEQFF. CDR3 nucleotide sequence: TGTGCCAGCAGGCGCGGGGCAGGTAGTTATGAGCAGTTCTTC.

This chain connects TRBV12-3 or TRBV12-4 to TRBJ2-2; no firm D call. The CDR3 has 13 amino acids. V gave up 9 bases and J gave up 1 base, with 9 bases separating them. The CDR3 region has the DNA TGTGCCAGTATTGAGTTGAACACCGGGGAGCTGTTTTTT. This translates into CASIELNTGELFF.

This clone was detected once. The J gene is TRBJ1-1, the V gene TRBV11-2, with unresolved D. Per the germline V gene, CDR1 is SGHAT and CDR2 is FQNNGV. The CDR3 totals 13 residues. Trimming took 3 bases from V and 6 from J, leaving 11 bases between them. This CDR3 is CASSLAGVSEAFF. The CDR3 bases are TGTGCCAGCAGCTTGGCCGGGGTCTCTGAAGCTTTCTTT.

This clone was found many times. The gene calls are TRBV5-4 and TRBJ2-7; TRBD2 aligns across 8 bases. Germline lookup yields CDR1 SGHNT and CDR2 YYREEE (reference sequence). CDR3 length: 14 amino acids. V lost 4 bases to trimming and J lost 3 bases; unmatched junction nucleotides: 6. The CDR3 loop reads CASSPGLVLYEQYF. The CDR3 coding sequence is TGTGCCAGCAGCCCGGGACTAGTTCTCTACGAGCAGTACTTC.